This T cell receptor (beta chain) originates from a study of cytomegalovirus exposure and HLA in healthy donors. Study-level points and caveats: In a later analysis, a genetic analysis reported fewer productive-TCR N-insertions in an Asian-associated ancestry cluster than the cohort average. Highly shared sequence variants in one cluster were likely a sequencing artifact. An analysis done earlier found most TCR beta V segments productive about 90% or about 30% of the time.

The CDR3 covers 14 residues. Germline V gene sequence: CDR1 SEHNR, CDR2 FQNEAQ (reference sequence). V lost 7 bases and J 0 bases, leaving 10 bases between the germline ends. Remarks on this clone: Its antigen is as yet unknown.

This PCR relied on a set of 60 Vbeta primers and 13 Jbeta primers. Assay used: immunoSEQ multiplex PCR; TCRdb lists only in-frame clones, some missing. The sample lists 150,000 to 180,000 clones, about 80% occurring once. The receptor was derived from a man aged 30-40 years in good health and CMV-seropositive. The genes are TRBV7-9 and TRBJ2-1; D possibly corresponds to TRBD2 (6 bases). Sequenced: PBMCs. The DNA of the CDR3 is TGTGCCAGCATCTGGGGGGACTCCTACAATGAGCAGTTCTTC. Its protein product is CASIWGDSYNEQFF. The whole variable domain, remainder taken from reference TRBV7-9 and TRBJ2-1, is DTGVSQNPRHKITKRGQNVTFRCDPISEHNRLYWYRQTLGQGPEFLTYFQNEAQLEKSRLLSDRFSAERPKGSFSTLEIQRTEQGDSAMYLCASIWGDSYNEQFFGPGTRLTVL.